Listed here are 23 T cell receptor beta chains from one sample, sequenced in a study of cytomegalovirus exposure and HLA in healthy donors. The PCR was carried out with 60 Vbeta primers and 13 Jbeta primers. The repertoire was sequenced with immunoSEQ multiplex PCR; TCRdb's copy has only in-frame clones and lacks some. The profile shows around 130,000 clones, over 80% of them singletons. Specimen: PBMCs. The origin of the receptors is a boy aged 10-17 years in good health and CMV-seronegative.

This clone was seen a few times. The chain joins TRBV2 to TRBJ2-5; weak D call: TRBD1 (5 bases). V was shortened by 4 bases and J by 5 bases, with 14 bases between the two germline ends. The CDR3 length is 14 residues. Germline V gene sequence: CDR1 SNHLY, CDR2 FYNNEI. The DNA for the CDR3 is TGTGCCAGCAGTGGGGTACAGGCAAGGGAGACCCAGTACTTC. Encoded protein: CASSGVQARETQYF.

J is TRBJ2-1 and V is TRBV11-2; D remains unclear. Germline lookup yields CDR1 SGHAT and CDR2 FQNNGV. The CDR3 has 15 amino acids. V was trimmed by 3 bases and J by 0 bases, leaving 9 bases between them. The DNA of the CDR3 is TGTGCCAGCAGCTTGAGCTCTTCCTCCTACAATGAGCAGTTCTTC. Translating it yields CASSLSSSSYNEQFF.

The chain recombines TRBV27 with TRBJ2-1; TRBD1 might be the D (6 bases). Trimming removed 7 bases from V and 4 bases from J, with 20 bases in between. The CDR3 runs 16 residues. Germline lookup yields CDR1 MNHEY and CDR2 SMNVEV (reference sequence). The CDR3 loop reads CASTTADRTVYNEQFF. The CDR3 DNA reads TGTGCCAGCACAACAGCGGACCGGACAGTTTACAATGAGCAGTTCTTC.

CDR3 region: CAWSVGGGSGNTIYF. CDR3 bases: TGTGCCTGGAGTGTGGGAGGGGGATCCGGAAACACCATATATTTT. The J gene is TRBJ1-3, the V gene TRBV30; weak D call: TRBD1 (6 bases). The CDR3 consists of 15 residues. The germline CDR1 and CDR2 sequences are GTSNPN and SVGIG (reference sequence). Trimming took off 0 bases at V and 4 bases at J, with 13 bases between the two ends.

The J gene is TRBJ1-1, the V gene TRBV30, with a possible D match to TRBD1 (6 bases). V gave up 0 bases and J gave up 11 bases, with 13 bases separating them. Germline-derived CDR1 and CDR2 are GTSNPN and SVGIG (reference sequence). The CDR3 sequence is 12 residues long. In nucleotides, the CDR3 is TGTGCCTGGAGTGTAACAGGGATTGGGGCTTTCTTT. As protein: CAWSVTGIGAFF.

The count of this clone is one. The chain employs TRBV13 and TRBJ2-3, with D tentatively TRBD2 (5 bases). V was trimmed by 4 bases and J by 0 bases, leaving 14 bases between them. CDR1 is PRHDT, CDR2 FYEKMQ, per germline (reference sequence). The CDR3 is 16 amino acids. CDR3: CASSWTQEVSTDTQYF. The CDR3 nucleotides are TGTGCCAGCAGCTGGACCCAGGAGGTTAGCACAGATACGCAGTATTTT.

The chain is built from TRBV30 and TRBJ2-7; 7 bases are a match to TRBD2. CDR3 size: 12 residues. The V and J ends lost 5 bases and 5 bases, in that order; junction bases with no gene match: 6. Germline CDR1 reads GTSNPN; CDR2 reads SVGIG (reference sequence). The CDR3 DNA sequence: TGTGCCTGGCTAGAGGGGAGGGACGAGCAGTACTTC. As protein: CAWLEGRDEQYF.

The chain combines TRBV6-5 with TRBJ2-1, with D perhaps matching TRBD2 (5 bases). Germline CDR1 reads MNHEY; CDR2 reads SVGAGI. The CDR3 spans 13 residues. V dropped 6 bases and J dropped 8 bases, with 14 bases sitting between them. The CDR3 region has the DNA TGTGCCAGCAGCTATGCGGGTCTCTATGAGCAGTTCTTC. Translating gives CASSYAGLYEQFF.

CDR3 residues: CASSYSDTGELFF. DNA for the CDR3: TGTGCCAGCAGCTACAGTGACACCGGGGAGCTGTTTTTT. V is TRBV7-9 and J is TRBJ2-2, with no clear D. Trimming pared 4 bases from V and 3 bases from J, leaving 6 bases between. CDR1 and CDR2 from the germline V gene are SEHNR and FQNEAQ (reference sequence). The CDR3 is 13 amino acids.

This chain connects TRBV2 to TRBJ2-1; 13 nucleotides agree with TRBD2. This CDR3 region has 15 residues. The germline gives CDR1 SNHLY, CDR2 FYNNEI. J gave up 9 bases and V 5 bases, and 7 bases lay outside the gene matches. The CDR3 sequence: CASSQRGLAGSEQFF. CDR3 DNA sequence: TGTGCCAGCAGTCAAAGGGGACTAGCGGGAAGTGAGCAGTTCTTC.

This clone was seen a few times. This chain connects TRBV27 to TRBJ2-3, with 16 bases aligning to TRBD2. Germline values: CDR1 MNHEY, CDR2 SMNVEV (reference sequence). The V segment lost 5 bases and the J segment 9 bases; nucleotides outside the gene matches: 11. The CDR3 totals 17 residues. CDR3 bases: TGTGCCAGCAGTCAGACGGGGACTAGCGGGAGGGCAGGGACGCAGTATTTT. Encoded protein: CASSQTGTSGRAGTQYF.

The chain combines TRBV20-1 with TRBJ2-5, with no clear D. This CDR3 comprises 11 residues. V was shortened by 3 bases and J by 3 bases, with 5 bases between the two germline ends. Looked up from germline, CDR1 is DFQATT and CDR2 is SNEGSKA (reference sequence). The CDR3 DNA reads TGCAGTGCTAGCGGTGAAGAGACCCAGTACTTC. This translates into CSASGEETQYF.

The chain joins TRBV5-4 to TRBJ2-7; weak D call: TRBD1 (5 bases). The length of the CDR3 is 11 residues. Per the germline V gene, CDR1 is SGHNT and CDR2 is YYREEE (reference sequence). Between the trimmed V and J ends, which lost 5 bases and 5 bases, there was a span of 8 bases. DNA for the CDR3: TGTGCCAGCAGGGCAGGGCACGAGCAGTACTTC. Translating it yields CASRAGHEQYF.

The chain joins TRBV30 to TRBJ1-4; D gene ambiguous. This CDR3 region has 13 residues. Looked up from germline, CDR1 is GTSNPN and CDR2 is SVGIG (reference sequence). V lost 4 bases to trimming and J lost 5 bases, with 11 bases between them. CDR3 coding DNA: TGTGCCTGGACGAGGGTCGGGAATGAAAAACTGTTTTTT. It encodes CAWTRVGNEKLFF.

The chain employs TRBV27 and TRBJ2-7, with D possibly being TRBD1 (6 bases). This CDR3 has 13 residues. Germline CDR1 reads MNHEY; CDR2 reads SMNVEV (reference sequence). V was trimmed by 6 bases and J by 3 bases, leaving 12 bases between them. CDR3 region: CASSQGPYYEQYF. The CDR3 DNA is TGTGCCAGCAGCCAGGGGCCCTACTACGAGCAGTACTTC.

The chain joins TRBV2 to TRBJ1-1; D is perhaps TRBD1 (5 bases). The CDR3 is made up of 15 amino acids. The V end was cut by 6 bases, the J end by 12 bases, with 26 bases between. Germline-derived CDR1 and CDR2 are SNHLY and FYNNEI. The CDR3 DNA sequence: TGTGCCAGCAGGGACCTGAGTGCAGGGATTTCTCATTCTTTCTTT. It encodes CASRDLSAGISHSFF.

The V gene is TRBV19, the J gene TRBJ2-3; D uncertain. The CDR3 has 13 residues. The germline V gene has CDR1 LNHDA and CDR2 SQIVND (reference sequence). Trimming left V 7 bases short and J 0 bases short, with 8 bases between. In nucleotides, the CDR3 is TGTGCCAGTAAGAGTCAAAGCACAGATACGCAGTATTTT. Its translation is CASKSQSTDTQYF. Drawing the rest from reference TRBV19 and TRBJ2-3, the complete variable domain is DGGITQSPKYLFRKEGQNVTLSCEQNLNHDAMYWYRQDPGQGLRLIYYSQIVNDFQKGDIAEGYSVSREKKESFPLTVTSAQKNPTAFYLCASKSQSTDTQYFGPGTRLTVL.

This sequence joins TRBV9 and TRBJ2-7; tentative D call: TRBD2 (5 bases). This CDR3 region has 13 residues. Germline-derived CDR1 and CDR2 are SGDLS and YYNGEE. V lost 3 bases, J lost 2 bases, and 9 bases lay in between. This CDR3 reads CASSEEDAYEQYF. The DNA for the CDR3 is TGTGCCAGCAGCGAGGAGGACGCCTACGAGCAGTACTTC.

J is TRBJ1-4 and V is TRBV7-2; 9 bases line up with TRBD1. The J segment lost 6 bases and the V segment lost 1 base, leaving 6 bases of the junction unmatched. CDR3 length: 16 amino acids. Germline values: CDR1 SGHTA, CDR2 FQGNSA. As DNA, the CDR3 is TGTGCCAGCAGCTTAGGGACAGGGGTTCCGTATGAAAAACTGTTTTTT. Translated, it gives CASSLGTGVPYEKLFF.

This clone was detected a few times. The CDR3 coding sequence is TGTGCCAGCAGCTTTCGACAGGTTTATGGCTACACCTTC. It codes for CASSFRQVYGYTF. The chain carries TRBV5-4 and TRBJ1-2, with a possible D match to TRBD1 (6 bases). The germline gives CDR1 SGHNT, CDR2 YYREEE (reference sequence). V was cut by 2 bases and J by 5 bases, with 10 bases left in between. This CDR3 comprises 13 residues.

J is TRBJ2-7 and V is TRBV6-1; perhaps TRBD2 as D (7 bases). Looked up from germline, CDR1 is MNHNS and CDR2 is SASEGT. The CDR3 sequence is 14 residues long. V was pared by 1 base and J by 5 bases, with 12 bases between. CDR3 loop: CASSEVGGGDEQYF. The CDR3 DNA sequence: TGTGCCAGCAGTGAAGTAGGGGGAGGGGACGAGCAGTACTTC.

The CDR3 sequence is CASSSRTSLGGELFF. The CDR3 DNA sequence: TGTGCCAGCAGCTCCCGGACTTCTCTGGGCGGGGAGCTGTTTTTT. This rearrangement joins TRBV7-2 to TRBJ2-2; TRBD2 might be the D (5 bases). Germline CDR1 reads SGHTA; CDR2 reads FQGNSA. The V gene lost 4 bases and the J gene lost 7 bases, with 16 bases spanning the gap. There are 15 residues in the CDR3. The whole variable domain, filled in from reference TRBV7-2 and TRBJ2-2, reads GAGVSQSPSNKVTEKGKDVELRCDPISGHTALYWYRQSLGQGLEFLIYFQGNSAPDKSGLPSDRFSAERTGGSVSTLTIQRTQQEDSAVYLCASSSRTSLGGELFFGEGSRLTVL.

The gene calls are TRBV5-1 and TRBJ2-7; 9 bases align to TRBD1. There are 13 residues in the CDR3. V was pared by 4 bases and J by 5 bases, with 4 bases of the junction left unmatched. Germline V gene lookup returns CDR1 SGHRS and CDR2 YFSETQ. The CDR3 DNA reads TGCGCCAGCAGCAGGGGACAGGGCAACGAGCAGTACTTC. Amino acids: CASSRGQGNEQYF.